These T cell receptor beta chains were read from a single sample in a study of brain T cells in children with intractable seizures. TCRdb's table, derived via immunoSEQ multiplex PCR, lists solely in-frame clones and lacks some. Of 340,000 or so clones detected, more than 85% appear once; the ten largest clones hold about 5.8%. The sample here was peripheral blood, taken 5 to 6 months after surgery. These receptors came from a boy under three years old with tuberous sclerosis and intractable seizures. Each CDR3 is given with its conserved first and last residue. A D gene is named only where the DNA matches it firmly. Not every row has a clone size; where given, it reads once, few, many or a size class.

v_call: TRBV4-1
d_call: -
cdr3_length: 15
j_call: TRBJ2-7
clone_size: -
cdr3_aa: CASSFQTGVSYEQYF
cdr3_nt: TGCGCCAGCAGCTTTCAAACCGGGGTTTCCTACGAGCAGTACTTC

v_call: TRBV7-9
d_call: -
cdr3_length: 15
j_call: TRBJ2-7
clone_size: -
cdr3_aa: CASSFGTASGNEQYF
cdr3_nt: TGTGCCAGCAGCTTTGGGACCGCTTCGGGGAACGAGCAGTACTTC

v_call: TRBV19
d_call: TRBD1
cdr3_length: 19
j_call: TRBJ1-5
clone_size: -
cdr3_aa: CASSIDPEVGTAFNQPQHF
cdr3_nt: TGTGCCAGTAGTATAGATCCCGAAGTTGGGACAGCTTTCAATCAGCCCCAGCATTTT

v_call: TRBV24-1
d_call: -
cdr3_length: 16
j_call: TRBJ2-1
clone_size: -
cdr3_aa: CATSDIQGKGYNEQFF
cdr3_nt: TGTGCCACCAGTGATATACAGGGTAAGGGCTACAATGAGCAGTTCTTC

v_call: TRBV24-1
d_call: -
cdr3_length: 12
j_call: TRBJ1-2
clone_size: few
cdr3_aa: CATSGQDNGYTF
cdr3_nt: TGTGCCACCAGTGGCCAGGACAATGGCTACACCTTC

v_call: TRBV27
d_call: -
cdr3_length: 14
j_call: TRBJ1-3
clone_size: -
cdr3_aa: CASSPQGSGNTIYF
cdr3_nt: TGTGCCAGCAGCCCCCAGGGTTCTGGAAACACCATATATTTT

v_call: TRBV5-1
d_call: -
cdr3_length: 15
j_call: TRBJ1-1
clone_size: -
cdr3_aa: CASTFGGRGGTEAFF
cdr3_nt: TGCGCCAGCACCTTTGGGGGTAGGGGAGGCACTGAAGCTTTCTTT

v_call: TRBV3-1/TRBV3-2
d_call: -
cdr3_length: 13
j_call: TRBJ2-7
clone_size: -
cdr3_aa: CASSHGRSNEQYF
cdr3_nt: TGTGCCAGCAGCCATGGCAGGTCAAACGAGCAGTACTTC

v_call: TRBV24-1
d_call: TRBD1
cdr3_length: 14
j_call: TRBJ2-7
clone_size: -
cdr3_aa: CATSGDRARYEQYF
cdr3_nt: TGTGCCACCAGTGGAGACAGGGCGCGCTACGAGCAGTACTTC

v_call: TRBV27
d_call: TRBD1
cdr3_length: 16
j_call: TRBJ1-6
clone_size: once
cdr3_aa: CASSLQGALAISPLHF
cdr3_nt: TGTGCCAGCAGCCTACAGGGGGCGCTTGCAATTTCACCCCTCCACTTT

v_call: TRBV27
d_call: TRBD2
cdr3_length: 18
j_call: TRBJ2-3
clone_size: -
cdr3_aa: CASSLSIASGASTDTQYF
cdr3_nt: TGTGCCAGCAGTTTATCGATCGCTAGCGGAGCGAGCACAGATACGCAGTATTTT